This T cell receptor (beta chain) appears in the sequencing data of a study of read filtering for tumor transcriptome and immune sequencing. This clonotype is deemed medium-sized. Its antigen remains unknown. From around 440 ng of RNA, a library with molecular barcoded alpha/delta and beta/gamma adaptors was made. TCRdb recomputed calls from the reads with MiXCR, one row per CDR3 protein. The sample holds some 140,000 distinct CDR3 sequences; 13% are singletons and the top ten take 8% to 9%. Study-wide findings and caveats: Dropping single-read clonotypes raised IR-seq and RNA-seq shared-clonotype correlation. In IR-seq, single-read clonotypes were around four fifths of clonotypes but around 3.4% of reads. The CD138-negative fraction was mixed bone marrow immune cells, not pure T cells.

V was clipped by 2 bases and J by 8 bases, with 16 bases between them. The CDR3 is 15 residues long. CDR1 is MNHEY, CDR2 SVGEGT, per germline. Sequencing was carried out using a population of CD138-negative cells sorted from bone marrow. The receptor comes from a donor aged 40 or older with multiple myeloma. V and J are TRBV6-2 or TRBV6-3 and TRBJ2-1; tentative D call: TRBD2 (6 bases). DNA for the CDR3: TGTGCCAGCAGTTACGCCTCTGACGGGAGAGATGAGCAGTTCTTC. Protein sequence: CASSYASDGRDEQFF.